The sequence of this T cell receptor beta chain was determined in a study of shared clonotypes between healthy human individuals. Researchers partitioned CD4+ cells into CD45RA+ naive and CD45RA-negative memory subsets. The germline V gene has CDR1 MNHNY and CDR2 SVGAGI (reference sequence). CDR3 length: 15 amino acids. The germline V and J ends were trimmed by 5 bases and 2 bases, with 16 bases remaining between them. The authors' processing: Without quality scores, immunoSEQ junctional reads could not be filtered like full-length reads. TCRdb's table, derived via immunoSEQ multiplex PCR, lists solely in-frame clones and lacks some. That table furnishes V, J and clone size, whereas the DNA furnished D and trimming. The top ten clones hold about 1.5% of a sample with some 1 million clones, around 74% of them seen once. Whole-study findings and limits: Rarefaction exposed incomplete sorted-subset sequencing despite large depth. Several donors had around 5% of their naive CD4 clonotypes in common.

Worth noting for this clone: Antigen specificity is unknown.

Specimen: memory CD4+ T cells sorted from blood. Stated subset: CD45RA-negative fraction. The receptor was isolated from a man younger than 35 in good health. The V and J genes are TRBV6-6 and TRBJ2-7; perhaps TRBD2 as D (6 bases). CDR3 coding DNA: TGTGCCAGCAGTCGCCCAGCGGGTTCGCCCTACGAGCAGTACTTC. It encodes CASSRPAGSPYEQYF.